The clone carrying this TCR beta chain showed up just a few times. No antigen is known for it. Sequencing libraries made from TCR beta cDNA carried unique molecular identifiers. Between roughly 1 and 10 million T cells gave rise to 500,000 to 600,000 cDNA molecules. Via MiXCR, TCRdb re-called the PCR reads, giving one row per CDR3 protein. The data contain more than 450,000 distinct CDR3 sequences, 34% of them singletons. This entry comes from a study of post-analysis software for immune sequencing data. Across the whole study: The disease courses covered relapsing-remitting, secondary progressive and progressive-relapsing multiple sclerosis. Overall study results and limits: The normalized Chao1 diversity of multiple sclerosis patients was significantly lower than that of controls. In patients, about 5 TRBV segments were more frequent than in controls, with TRBV5-6, TRBV5-1 and TRBV20-1 among them. Samples from one preparation batch, clustered by F measure, grouped strongly together.

Germline CDR1 is PRHDT and CDR2 is FYEKMQ (reference sequence). CDR3 length: 14 amino acids. J was trimmed by 7 bases and V by 4 bases; bases with no gene match: 7. Sequencing was done on a sample of blood. The chain couples TRBV13 to TRBJ1-2, with 9 positions matching TRBD1. The source of this sequence is a girl aged 2 to 17 with multiple sclerosis. CDR3 nucleotide sequence: TGTGCCAGCAGCTATTCCACAGGGGGCCCTGGCTACACCTTC. Its protein is CASSYSTGGPGYTF.